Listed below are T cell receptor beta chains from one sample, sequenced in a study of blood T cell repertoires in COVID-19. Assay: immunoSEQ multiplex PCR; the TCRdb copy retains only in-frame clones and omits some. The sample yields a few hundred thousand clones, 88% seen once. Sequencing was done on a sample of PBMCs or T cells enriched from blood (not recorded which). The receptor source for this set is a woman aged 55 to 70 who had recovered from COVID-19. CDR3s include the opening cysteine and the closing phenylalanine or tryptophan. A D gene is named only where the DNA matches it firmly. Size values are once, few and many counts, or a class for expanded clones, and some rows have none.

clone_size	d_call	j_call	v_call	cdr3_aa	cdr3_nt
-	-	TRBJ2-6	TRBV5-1	CATSSGGALGANVLTF	TGCGCCACTAGCAGTGGGGGGGCGCTTGGGGCCAACGTCCTGACTTTC
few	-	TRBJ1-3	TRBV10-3	CAISPSDRLSGNTIYF	TGTGCCATCAGCCCGTCGGACAGACTCTCTGGAAACACCATATATTTT
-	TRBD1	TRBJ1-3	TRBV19	CASWTGSSGNTIYF	TGTGCCAGTTGGACAGGCAGCTCTGGAAACACCATATATTTT
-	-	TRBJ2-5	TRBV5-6	CASSSPTGGETQYF	TGTGCCAGCAGCTCGCCGACAGGCGGGGAGACCCAGTACTTC
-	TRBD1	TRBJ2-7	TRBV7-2	CASSLVFRGRGQYPYEQYF	TGTGCCAGCAGCTTAGTTTTTCGGGGTAGGGGACAGTACCCCTACGAGCAGTACTTC
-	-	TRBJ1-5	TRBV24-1	CATSDARGSNQPQHF	TGTGCCACCAGTGATGCCCGAGGCAGCAATCAGCCCCAGCATTTT
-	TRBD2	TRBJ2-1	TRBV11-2	CASSALGLAGPEQFF	TGTGCCAGCAGCGCCCTGGGACTAGCGGGGCCTGAGCAGTTCTTC
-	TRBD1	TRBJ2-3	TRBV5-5	CASSLGTLGTVSTDTQYF	TGTGCCAGCAGCTTAGGGACCCTTGGGACAGTTAGCACAGATACGCAGTATTTT
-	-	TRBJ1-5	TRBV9	CASSPSLTPEPQHF	TGTGCCAGCAGCCCTAGCCTGACACCCGAGCCCCAGCATTTT
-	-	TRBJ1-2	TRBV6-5	CASSFGLVYGYTF	TGTGCCAGCAGTTTCGGGTTGGTCTATGGCTACACCTTC
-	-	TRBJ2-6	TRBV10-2	CAIMGQLTSGANVLTF	TGCGCCATCATGGGGCAGTTAACCTCTGGGGCCAACGTCCTGACTTTC
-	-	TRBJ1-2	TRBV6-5	CASSYHGGRANYGYTF	TGTGCCAGCAGTTACCATGGCGGGCGAGCTAACTATGGCTACACCTTC
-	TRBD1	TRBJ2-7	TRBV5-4	CASSLGDRTYEQYF	TGTGCCAGCAGCTTGGGGGACAGAACTTACGAGCAGTACTTC
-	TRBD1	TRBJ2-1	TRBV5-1	CASSFWDRSYNEQFF	TGCGCCAGCAGCTTTTGGGACAGGTCCTACAATGAGCAGTTCTTC
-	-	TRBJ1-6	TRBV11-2	CASSLRVGDNSPLHF	TGTGCCAGCAGCCTCAGGGTCGGAGACAATTCACCCCTCCACTTT
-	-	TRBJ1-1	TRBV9	CASSTGGSTEAFF	TGTGCCAGCAGCACCGGGGGGAGCACTGAAGCTTTCTTT
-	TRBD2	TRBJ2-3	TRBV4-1	CASSQDLPSGEVEGTDTQYF	TGCGCCAGCAGCCAAGATCTACCCAGCGGGGAGGTCGAGGGCACAGATACGCAGTATTTT
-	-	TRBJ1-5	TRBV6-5	CASLQGSNQPQHF	TGTGCCAGTCTACAGGGAAGCAATCAGCCCCAGCATTTT
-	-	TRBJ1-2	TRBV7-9	CASSPKQGLRGSNYGYTF	TGTGCCAGCAGCCCTAAACAGGGTTTGAGAGGCTCTAACTATGGCTACACCTTC
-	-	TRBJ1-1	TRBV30	CAWSVGAGVSTEAFF	TGTGCCTGGAGTGTAGGGGCAGGGGTTAGCACTGAAGCTTTCTTT
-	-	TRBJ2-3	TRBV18	CASSPGSTDTQYF	TGTGCCAGCTCACCGGGCAGCACAGATACGCAGTATTTT
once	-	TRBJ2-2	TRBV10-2	CASSVDSMNTGELFF	TGCGCCAGCAGTGTCGACAGCATGAACACCGGGGAGCTGTTTTTT
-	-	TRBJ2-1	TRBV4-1	CASSQDPQGTQFF	TGCGCCAGCAGCCAAGATCCCCAGGGGACACAGTTCTTC
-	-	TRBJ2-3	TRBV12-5	CASGLGGGHRADTQYF	TGTGCTAGTGGTTTGGGGGGGGGCCATCGGGCAGATACGCAGTATTTT
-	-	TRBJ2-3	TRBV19	CASTPTVLPTDTQYF	TGTGCCAGTACCCCGACAGTGCTGCCCACAGATACGCAGTATTTT
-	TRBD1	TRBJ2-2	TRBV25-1	CASSVPLGQGANTGELFF	TGTGCCAGCAGTGTCCCTCTGGGACAGGGGGCGAACACCGGGGAGCTGTTTTTT
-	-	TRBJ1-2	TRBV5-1	CANTTGGEPGYTF	TGCGCCAATACAACGGGGGGGGAACCCGGCTACACCTTC
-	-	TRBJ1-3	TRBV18	CASSSLSSGSGNTIYF	TGTGCCAGCTCATCGTTATCTTCCGGCTCTGGAAACACCATATATTTT
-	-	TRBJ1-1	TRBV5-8	CASTLTLNTEAFF	TGTGCCAGCACCTTGACACTGAACACTGAAGCTTTCTTT
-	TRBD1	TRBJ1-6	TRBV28	CASSYRDRGNSPLHF	TGTGCCAGCAGCTACCGGGACAGAGGCAATTCACCCCTCCACTTT
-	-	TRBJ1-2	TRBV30	CAWSRAEGGYTF	TGTGCCTGGAGTCGGGCGGAGGGTGGCTACACCTTC
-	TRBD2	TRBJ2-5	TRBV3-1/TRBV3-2	CASSRRGDETQYF	TGTGCCAGCAGCCGACGGGGGGATGAGACCCAGTACTTC
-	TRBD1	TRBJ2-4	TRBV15	CATSRDQGVNIQYF	TGTGCCACCAGCAGAGATCAGGGGGTAAACATTCAGTACTTC